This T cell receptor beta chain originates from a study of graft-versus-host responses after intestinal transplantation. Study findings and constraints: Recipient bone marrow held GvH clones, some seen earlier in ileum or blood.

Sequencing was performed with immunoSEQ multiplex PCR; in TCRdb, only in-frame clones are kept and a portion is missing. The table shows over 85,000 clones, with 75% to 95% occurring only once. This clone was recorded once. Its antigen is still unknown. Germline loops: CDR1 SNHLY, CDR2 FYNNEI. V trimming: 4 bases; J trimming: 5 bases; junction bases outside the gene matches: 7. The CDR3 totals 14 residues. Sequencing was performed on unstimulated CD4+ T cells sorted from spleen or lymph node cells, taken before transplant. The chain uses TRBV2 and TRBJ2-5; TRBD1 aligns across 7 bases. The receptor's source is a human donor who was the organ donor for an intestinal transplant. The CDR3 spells CASSVGTASETQYF. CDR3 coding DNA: TGTGCCAGCAGTGTTGGGACAGCCAGTGAGACCCAGTACTTC.